This is a list of T cell receptor beta chains from one sample in a study of T cells in Graves' hyperthyroidism and ophthalmopathy. TCRdb re-called the multiplex PCR reads with MiXCR, one entry per CDR3 protein. This table holds 500,000 or so distinct CDR3 sequences, approximately 17% found once. Sequenced material: blood. The receptors shown here come from a woman between 18 and 29 years old with Graves' ophthalmopathy. The CDR3 runs from the conserved cysteine through the conserved F or W. D genes are given only for firm matches. The size of a clone is reported for some rows only, either as once, few or many, or as a class for expanded clones.

cdr3_length j_call v_call clone_size d_call cdr3_aa cdr3_nt
15 TRBJ2-4 TRBV7-2 many NA CASSPLEPGPGIQYF TGTGCCAGCAGCCCCCTCGAACCGGGTCCGGGCATTCAGTACTTC
15 TRBJ2-1 TRBV4-1 few NA CASSPPLRRRHEQFF TGCGCCAGCAGCCCCCCCCTGCGGAGGAGGCATGAGCAGTTCTTC
15 TRBJ2-7 TRBV27 NA TRBD2 CASSPRGGLGGEQYF TGTGCCAGCAGCCCGCGCGGGGGACTAGGGGGCGAGCAGTACTTC
14 TRBJ2-1 TRBV28 few NA CASRKNRVSDEQFF TGTGCCAGCAGGAAGAACAGGGTTTCGGATGAGCAGTTCTTC
14 TRBJ1-1 TRBV4-3 NA NA CASSQDRGVTEAFF TGCGCCAGCAGCCAAGATCGAGGGGTTACTGAAGCTTTCTTT
15 TRBJ2-3 TRBV9 NA NA CASSVNTQFTDTQYF TGTGCCAGCAGCGTAAATACACAGTTCACAGATACGCAGTATTTT
15 TRBJ2-6 TRBV9 NA NA CASSVVGSGANVLTF TGTGCCAGCAGCGTAGTAGGCTCTGGGGCCAACGTCCTGACTTTC
20 TRBJ2-2 TRBV20-1 NA TRBD2 CSARVPAPGLAGGNTGELFF TGCAGTGCTAGAGTTCCAGCGCCGGGACTAGCGGGAGGGAACACCGGGGAGCTGTTTTTT
11 TRBJ2-7 TRBV29-1 few NA CSVGGLGEQYF TGCAGCGTTGGGGGACTTGGTGAGCAGTACTTC
16 TRBJ2-7 TRBV11-2 many NA CASSRSMDYASYEQYF TGTGCCAGCAGCCGATCAATGGACTACGCGAGCTACGAGCAGTACTTC
17 TRBJ2-5 TRBV28 many TRBD2 CASSLSFGGGAGKTQYF TGTGCCAGCAGTTTAAGTTTCGGCGGGGGGGCCGGTAAGACCCAGTACTTC
11 TRBJ1-1 TRBV13 many NA CASSLVGEAFF TGTGCCAGCAGCTTAGTAGGTGAAGCTTTCTTT
15 TRBJ2-7 TRBV15 NA NA CATRLTDSFSYEQYF TGTGCCACCAGACTAACCGACAGCTTCTCCTACGAGCAGTACTTC
13 TRBJ1-4 TRBV3-1 many NA CASSPMGHEKLFF TGTGCCAGCAGCCCGATGGGGCACGAAAAACTGTTTTTT
13 TRBJ2-7 TRBV5-1 many NA CASSSSRLGEQYF TGCGCCAGCAGCTCCTCCCGCTTGGGGGAGCAGTACTTC
15 TRBJ1-5 TRBV19 NA NA CASTDRGIGNQPQHF TGTGCCAGTACCGACAGAGGAATCGGCAATCAGCCCCAGCATTTT
14 TRBJ1-1 TRBV4-1 NA NA CASSQDRHQQEAFF TGCGCCAGCAGCCAAGATAGGCACCAGCAAGAAGCTTTCTTT
12 TRBJ1-1 TRBV11-2 many NA CASRADTTEAFF TGTGCCAGCAGGGCCGACACCACTGAAGCTTTCTTT
18 TRBJ2-3 TRBV2 many TRBD2 CASGRSSGGAFRTDTQYF TGTGCCAGCGGGAGATCTAGCGGGGGGGCCTTTAGGACAGATACGCAGTATTTT
16 TRBJ1-1 TRBV6-1 few NA CASSEAGTGWGTEAFF TGTGCCAGCAGTGAAGCAGGAACCGGGTGGGGAACTGAAGCTTTCTTT
15 TRBJ2-1 TRBV27 many NA CASSPLRLPLDEQFF TGTGCCAGCAGCCCATTGCGGCTACCTCTCGATGAGCAGTTCTTC
13 TRBJ1-1 TRBV20-1 NA NA CSARRVVNTEAFF TGCAGTGCTCGCAGGGTGGTCAACACTGAAGCTTTCTTT
13 TRBJ2-3 TRBV6-2/TRBV6-3 NA NA CASSSTASSAQYF TGTGCCAGCAGTTCCACCGCCTCCAGTGCGCAGTATTTT
15 TRBJ2-5 TRBV25-1 few TRBD1 CASSEDRGRGKTQYF TGTGCCAGCAGTGAGGACAGGGGGCGAGGAAAGACCCAGTACTTC
17 TRBJ2-1 TRBV11-2 many NA CASSPGAARGPYNEQFF TGTGCCAGCAGCCCGGGAGCCGCGCGTGGGCCCTACAATGAGCAGTTCTTC
13 TRBJ2-2 TRBV6-2/TRBV6-3 NA NA CASNVGGTGELFF TGTGCCAGCAACGTTGGAGGCACCGGGGAGCTGTTTTTT
10 TRBJ1-4 TRBV20-1 NA NA CSAKGLQLFF TGCAGTGCAAAGGGTCTTCAACTGTTTTTT
18 TRBJ2-5 TRBV28 many NA CASSSPPGAGVRGETQYF TGTGCCAGCAGTTCACCTCCGGGGGCAGGGGTAAGAGGAGAGACCCAGTACTTC
18 TRBJ2-5 TRBV11-2 many TRBD2 CASSLMSGGVRMGETQYF TGTGCCAGCAGCTTAATGAGCGGGGGGGTCCGCATGGGAGAGACCCAGTACTTC
12 TRBJ1-1 TRBV19 once NA CASSIPDTEAFF TGTGCCAGTAGTATTCCAGACACTGAAGCTTTCTTT
15 TRBJ2-3 TRBV13 NA TRBD2 CASSLLRGGAGTQYF TGTGCCAGCAGCCTTCTGCGCGGGGGGGCCGGTACGCAGTATTTT